These 9 T cell receptor beta chains share one sample of origin, sequenced in a study of T-cell reconstitution after alpha-beta-depleted transplantation in children. TCRbeta library preparation incorporated unique molecular identifiers. MiXCR, applied by TCRdb to the PCR reads, yields one record per CDR3 protein. Of around 400,000 distinct CDR3 sequences in the sample, approximately 10% were seen once. The specimen comprised PBMCs from the stem cell graft donor, sampled from the stem cell graft. Receptors were obtained from a human donor who donated a stem cell graft to a child with acute myeloid leukemia.

J is TRBJ1-1 and V is TRBV5-1; unclear D gene. The CDR3 is made up of 15 amino acids. V was shortened by 4 bases and J by 5 bases, with 18 bases between the two germline ends. Per germline, CDR1 SGHRS and CDR2 YFSETQ. The CDR3 nucleotides are TGCGCCAGCAGCCTGGGGAGGTCTGCGGGAACTGAAGCTTTCTTT. Translating it yields CASSLGRSAGTEAFF.

The CDR3 region is CASSFRLYEQYF. The CDR3 DNA sequence: TGTGCCAGCAGTTTTCGACTCTACGAGCAGTACTTC. This chain links TRBV12-3 or TRBV12-4 with TRBJ2-7; no clear D gene. The V and J ends lost 3 bases and 3 bases respectively, with 6 bases between them. The CDR3 has 12 amino acids.

This chain uses TRBV20-1 with TRBJ2-4; a weak D match, TRBD2 (6 bases). Trimming pared 7 bases from V and 0 bases from J, leaving 13 bases between. This CDR3 contains 14 residues. In germline, CDR1 is DFQATT, CDR2 SNEGSKA (reference sequence). CDR3 nucleotides: TGCAGTGTTGCACCGGGACTAGCCAAAAACATTCAGTACTTC. This sequence encodes CSVAPGLAKNIQYF.

The chain joins TRBV5-4 to TRBJ2-7; 9 nucleotides match TRBD2. The CDR3 runs to 17 residues. The trim removed 4 bases at V and 0 bases at J, leaving 11 bases unmatched. CDR1 is SGHNT and CDR2 is YYREEE in the germline V gene (reference sequence). CDR3 coding DNA: TGTGCCAGCAGCCCCGCCCCACTAGCGGGTATCTCCTACGAGCAGTACTTC. Encoded protein: CASSPAPLAGISYEQYF.

The table lists this clonotype with a few counts. The chain links TRBV5-5 to TRBJ2-2; D call uncertain. The V end was cut by 7 bases, the J end by 2 bases, with 6 bases between. Germline V CDR1 and CDR2: SGHKS, YYEKEE (reference sequence). This CDR3 spans 12 amino acids. As DNA, the CDR3 is TGTGCCAGCCCCAGTAACACCGGGGAGCTGTTTTTT. Residues: CASPSNTGELFF.

Details on this clonotype: An end of the junction differs from the germline gene, which may be a read error. The V gene is TRBV20-1, the J gene TRBJ1-5; tentatively, D is TRBD1 (6 bases). This CDR3 has 21 amino acids. CDR1 is DFQATT, CDR2 SNEGSKA, per germline (reference sequence). The CDR3 coding sequence is TGCAGTGCTAGAGATCACAGCCCCCCCAGGGAGGGGGGCCTTAGCACTCAGCCCCAGCATTTT. It yields the protein CSARDHSPPREGGLSTQPQHF.

This CDR3 is CASSWGLGVRLDLNTEAFF. CDR3 in DNA: TGCGCCAGCAGCTGGGGATTGGGGGTCCGCTTGGATCTGAACACTGAAGCTTTCTTT. V usage is TRBV5-1 and J usage is TRBJ1-1; tentative D call: TRBD1 (5 bases). V lost 3 bases and J lost 0, with 24 bases in between. CDR1 and CDR2 (germline): SGHRS, YFSETQ. This CDR3 has 19 residues.

This clonotype has only a few counts. The chain carries TRBV20-1 and TRBJ2-5, with 7 positions matching TRBD1. CDR1 is DFQATT, CDR2 SNEGSKA, per germline (reference sequence). The CDR3 is 13 amino acids. V dropped 3 bases and J dropped 7; count of bases not matched to a gene: 8. The CDR3 is CSASPDRSGTQYF. In DNA, the CDR3 is TGCAGTGCTAGCCCGGACAGGAGTGGGACCCAGTACTTC.

This chain uses TRBV12-3 or TRBV12-4 with TRBJ2-3; the match to TRBD1 covers 7 bases. Trimming removed 5 bases from V and 0 bases from J; junction bases left unmatched: 5. This CDR3 is 15 amino acids long. CDR3 amino acids: CASSRRQGSTDTQYF. In nucleotides, the CDR3 is TGTGCCAGCAGTAGAAGACAGGGTAGCACAGATACGCAGTATTTT.